Detailed here is one T cell receptor beta chain. These data come from a study of cytotoxic CD8 clonotypes in ibrutinib-treated CLL. The method was immunoSEQ multiplex PCR; TCRdb's version includes in-frame clones alone and lacks a portion of them. This sample carries under 200,000 clones, approximately 80% of them seen once, and the ten largest clones take roughly 2%. The germline V gene has CDR1 SNHLY and CDR2 FYNNEI. The CDR3 is 16 residues long. Trimming removed 6 bases from V and 0 bases from J, with 14 bases in between. This receptor was identified in a human donor with chronic lymphocytic leukemia. The material was PBMCs, obtained after 12 months of ibrutinib treatment. The J gene is TRBJ1-4, the V gene TRBV2; D is uncertain. Here the CDR3 reads CASSNGLVATNEKLFF. CDR3 DNA: TGTGCCAGCAGCAACGGACTTGTGGCAACTAATGAAAAACTGTTTTTT.